One T cell receptor beta chain is described in this entry. Amplification of the TCR beta CDR3 regions used RNA transcripts (as template). First-round RT-PCR employed HTBI primers, with a second-round multiplex PCR after it. TCRdb re-called the multiplex PCR reads with MiXCR, one entry per CDR3 protein. The table lists roughly 400,000 distinct CDR3 sequences, about a sixth of them singletons. The CDR3 length is 16 residues. Trimming left V 5 bases short and J 4 bases short, with 20 bases between. This sample is part of a study of Graves' ophthalmopathy and Graves' hyperthyroidism. J is TRBJ2-5 and V is TRBV12-3 or TRBV12-4, with D maybe TRBD2 (5 bases). The receptor was isolated from a woman aged 18 to 35 with Graves' ophthalmopathy. The specimen was peripheral blood. The CDR3 nucleotides are TGTGCCAGCAGTCCGGGTCGGACTTTTGAGCGAGAGACCCAGTACTTC. As protein: CASSPGRTFERETQYF.